This T cell receptor beta chain is drawn from a study of T cells in Graves' hyperthyroidism and ophthalmopathy. This CDR3 region has 14 residues. V was pared by 6 bases and J by 4 bases, with 7 bases of the junction left unmatched. The germline CDR1 and CDR2 sequences are MNHEY and SMNVEV (reference sequence). RNA transcripts yielded amplified TCR beta CDR3 regions. Initially, a first-round RT-PCR of the TCR CDR3 employed the HTBI primer set. One entry per CDR3 protein results from TCRdb running MiXCR on the multiplex PCR reads. The repertoire holds about 420,000 distinct CDR3 sequences, with around 14% as singletons. This clonotype was recorded many times.

The sequencing input was blood. The rearrangement uses TRBV27 and TRBJ1-2, with 8 bases lining up with TRBD1. This sequence was found in a woman between 18 and 29 years old with Graves' hyperthyroidism. The CDR3 region is CASSRTGFLYGYTF. CDR3 nucleotide sequence: TGTGCCAGCAGCCGGACAGGGTTCCTCTATGGCTACACCTTC.